This entry is about one TCR beta chain. Its antigen is unknown. The data were obtained in a study of T cell responses to AZD1222 COVID-19 vaccine. The study, taken as a whole, reports: Spike-specific TCRs gained breadth and depth after people received two AZD1222 doses.

Method: immunoSEQ multiplex PCR; TCRdb's copy keeps in-frame clones and lacks some. Of 90,000 to 100,000 clones listed, 85% are singletons. V lost 7 bases and J lost 3; bases outside the gene matches: 16. This CDR3 comprises 19 residues. The germline CDR1 and CDR2 sequences are SGHRS and YFSETQ. Sequenced material: peripheral blood, taken 28 days after the second AZD1222 dose. The sequence came from an adult who received the AZD1222 COVID-19 vaccine. V and J are TRBV5-1 and TRBJ2-1; 13 positions match TRBD2. The CDR3 region has the DNA TGCGCCAGCCGCCCACTAGCGGGGGGGAGGGGGTCCCTCTACAATGAGCAGTTCTTC. This gives the protein CASRPLAGGRGSLYNEQFF.